Below are 25 T cell receptor beta chains sequenced from a single sample in a study of vaccination and CD4 T cells after COVID-19. Regarding treatment: approximately nine-day PBMC culture with coronavirus spike peptide pools or control peptides (ViraFEST assay). No cognate antigen is known for these TCRs. Oncomine TCR Beta short-read sequencing was applied to DNA from cultured CD4+ T cells. TCRdb reanalysed the PCR reads using MiXCR and keeps one entry per CDR3 protein. Of roughly 22,000 distinct CDR3 sequences listed, less than 70% are singletons. The sample comprised CD4+ T cells from blood, cultured in vitro. Receptors originate from a human donor who had recovered from COVID-19.

The V and J genes are TRBV7-2 and TRBJ2-2; possibly TRBD1 for D (5 bases). The germline V gene encodes CDR1 SGHTA and CDR2 FQGNSA. V gave up 6 bases and J gave up 4 bases, with 12 bases separating them. The CDR3 extends over 14 amino acids. CDR3 in amino acids: CASRARGATGELFF. The CDR3 DNA reads as TGTGCCAGCAGAGCTAGGGGTGCCACCGGGGAGCTGTTTTTT.

The CDR3 DNA sequence: TGTGCCAGCAGCCCCGCGTTGCACTACGAGCAGTACTTC. This codes for CASSPALHYEQYF. The V call is TRBV6-1, the J call TRBJ2-7; the D is unclear. The CDR3 totals 13 residues. Trimming pared 6 bases from V and 3 bases from J, leaving 12 bases between. Looked up from germline, CDR1 is MNHNS and CDR2 is SASEGT.

This chain links TRBV6-5 with TRBJ2-6; D is ambiguous. The CDR3 sequence is 16 residues long. The V end lost 2 bases, the J end lost 2 bases, and 10 bases lay between the germline ends. From germline, CDR1 is MNHEY and CDR2 SVGAGI. The CDR3 DNA reads TGTGCCAGCAGTTACCGCAGGCCTCCTGGGGCCAACGTCCTGACTTTC. Translating gives CASSYRRPPGANVLTF.

The CDR3 DNA is TGTGCCAGCAGAGAGGCGGAGAACACTGAAGCTTTCTTT. Translation: CASREAENTEAFF. The rearrangement joins TRBV6-4 to TRBJ1-1; D gene uncertain. The CDR3 spans 13 residues. V was clipped by 6 bases and J by 1 base, with 9 bases between them. The germline gives CDR1 MRHNA, CDR2 SNTAGT.

The V call is TRBV27, the J call TRBJ1-3, with 9 bases fitting TRBD1. From germline, CDR1 is MNHEY and CDR2 SMNVEV (reference sequence). V shed 3 bases and J 4 bases; nucleotides not matched to a gene: 7. This CDR3 is built from 16 residues. The chain's CDR3 is CASSFTGQGTGNTIYF. CDR3 nucleotide sequence: TGTGCCAGCAGTTTTACGGGACAGGGAACAGGAAACACCATATATTTT.

This clonotype was counted a few times. An end of the junction differs from the germline gene, which may be a read error. The V and J genes are TRBV24-1 and TRBJ1-5; D perhaps matches TRBD1 (5 bases). The CDR3 totals 14 residues. The germline V gene encodes CDR1 KGHDR and CDR2 SFDVKD. The CDR3: CATSDWGSTQPQHF. CDR3 nucleotides: TGTGCCACCAGTGATTGGGGGAGCACTCAGCCCCAGCATTTT.

This clonotype has more than one count but fewer than ten. V is TRBV20-1 and J is TRBJ1-1; D ambiguous. The CDR3 is 14 amino acids. The germline V gene has CDR1 DFQATT and CDR2 SNEGSKA (reference sequence). V lost 0 bases and J 6 bases, leaving 14 bases between the germline ends. The CDR3 sequence: CSARDLTVGAEAFF. CDR3 in DNA: TGCAGTGCTAGAGATCTAACAGTTGGGGCTGAAGCTTTCTTT.

This clonotype was seen more than once but under ten times. The chain recombines TRBV4-1 with TRBJ2-7, with D unclear. The germline V and J ends were trimmed by 0 bases and 9 bases, with 18 bases remaining between them. Germline V gives CDR1 MGHRA, CDR2 YSYEKL. The CDR3 is 15 residues long. CDR3 loop: CASSQDRPTSYGQYF. CDR3 in DNA: TGCGCCAGCAGCCAAGATCGACCAACCTCCTATGGGCAGTACTTC.

This chain connects TRBV28 to TRBJ2-2; perhaps TRBD2 as D (6 bases). The germline CDR1 and CDR2 sequences are MDHEN and SYDVKM. The CDR3 runs 17 residues. V lost 5 bases and J 1 base, leaving 17 bases between the germline ends. The CDR3 loop reads CASSPPLGGMNTGELFF. In DNA form, the CDR3 reads TGTGCCAGCAGTCCCCCCCTGGGGGGTATGAACACCGGGGAGCTGTTTTTT.

The rearrangement uses TRBV7-2 and TRBJ2-7, with a weak D call TRBD1 (5 bases). Germline CDR1 and CDR2: SGHTA and FQGNSA. Deletions cut 5 bases from V and 6 bases from J, with 11 bases between. The CDR3 sequence is 12 residues long. The CDR3 sequence is CASSPRVSEQYF. CDR3 DNA: TGTGCCAGCAGCCCCAGGGTTAGCGAGCAGTACTTC.

The J gene is TRBJ1-5, the V gene TRBV19, with TRBD1 matching over 7 bases. The germline CDR1 and CDR2 sequences are LNHDA and SQIVND (reference sequence). V shed 1 base and J 7 bases; nucleotides not matched to a gene: 7. This CDR3 comprises 15 residues. CDR3 region: CASSIAEGAGQPQHF. CDR3 nucleotide sequence: TGTGCCAGTAGTATAGCGGAGGGGGCAGGCCAGCCCCAGCATTTT.

The chain is built from TRBV19 and TRBJ1-2, with unresolved D. The germline V and J ends were trimmed by 6 bases and 11 bases, with 16 bases remaining between them. CDR3 length: 12 residues. The germline CDR1 and CDR2 sequences are LNHDA and SQIVND (reference sequence). The CDR3 region has the DNA TGTGCCAGTAGCGAAACCCCGGATTTTTACACCTTC. It is translated as CASSETPDFYTF. Based on the CDR3 plus reference TRBV19 and TRBJ1-2, the full variable domain is DGGITQSPKYLFRKEGQNVTLSCEQNLNHDAMYWYRQDPGQGLRLIYYSQIVNDFQKGDIAEGYSVSREKKESFPLTVTSAQKNPTAFYLCASSETPDFYTFGSGTRLTVV.

In its sample, this clonotype was seen a few times. This sequence joins TRBV27 and TRBJ1-2; tentatively, D is TRBD1 (5 bases). The germline V gene has CDR1 MNHEY and CDR2 SMNVEV (reference sequence). The CDR3 has 15 residues. V was shortened by 0 bases and J by 0 bases, with 8 bases between the two germline ends. CDR3 DNA sequence: TGTGCCAGCAGTTTATCCGGACAAGCTAACTATGGCTACACCTTC. Its protein product is CASSLSGQANYGYTF.

This clonotype was recorded once. J is TRBJ2-7 and V is TRBV29-1; D possibly corresponds to TRBD2 (6 bases). Trimming removed 6 bases from V and 3 bases from J, with 15 bases in between. There are 13 residues in the CDR3. CDR1 SQVTM and CDR2 ANQGSEA come from the germline V gene. CDR3 DNA: TGCAGCGTCCTTTTGGGGGGAAACTACGAGCAGTACTTC. Translating it yields CSVLLGGNYEQYF.

This clonotype has a single count. This sequence joins TRBV20-1 and TRBJ2-7; 7 bases line up with TRBD2. The length of the CDR3 is 14 residues. The junction had 8 bases not matched to a gene; V was cut back by 4 bases and J by 2 bases. Germline V gene sequence: CDR1 DFQATT, CDR2 SNEGSKA (reference sequence). CDR3 DNA: TGCAGTGCTAAGAGACGGGGGGTTGCCTACGAGCAGTACTTC. Translation: CSAKRRGVAYEQYF.

This clonotype was detected a few times. V usage is TRBV20-1 and J usage is TRBJ2-3; D not resolved. This CDR3 has 11 residues. V was pared by 5 bases and J by 8 bases, with 11 bases between. Germline V lookup: CDR1 DFQATT, CDR2 SNEGSKA (reference sequence). The CDR3, as DNA: TGCAGTGCTCTGGCTGGCCTTACGCAGTATTTT. Its protein product is CSALAGLTQYF.

This sequence joins TRBV10-3 and TRBJ2-7; no definite D call. Per the germline V gene, CDR1 is ENHRY and CDR2 is SYGVKD. The CDR3 is 14 residues long. V lost 6 bases to trimming and J lost 2 bases, with 14 bases between them. The CDR3 spells CAISLGSAPYEQYF. The CDR3 DNA sequence: TGTGCCATCAGCCTGGGCAGCGCACCCTACGAGCAGTACTTC.

This clonotype was observed a few times. The chain joins TRBV19 to TRBJ2-5; 7 positions agree with TRBD2. Trimming at V came to 5 bases and at J to 3 bases, leaving 6 bases not matched to a gene. CDR1 and CDR2 (germline): LNHDA, SQIVND (reference sequence). The CDR3 sequence is 14 residues long. CDR3: CASSQRGGKETQYF. Written as DNA, the CDR3 is TGTGCCAGTAGTCAGCGGGGCGGGAAAGAGACCCAGTACTTC.

The rearrangement uses TRBV20-1 and TRBJ2-7, with 7 bases that match TRBD1. The CDR3 loop spans 15 amino acids. CDR1 DFQATT and CDR2 SNEGSKA come from the germline V gene (reference sequence). Unmatched junction bases numbered 10, after V lost 1 base and J lost 4 bases. The CDR3 coding sequence is TGCAGTGCTAGAGTTCGACAGGGTGTATGGTACGAGCAGTACTTC. Its protein is CSARVRQGVWYEQYF.

This clonotype has more than one count but fewer than ten. The rearrangement joins TRBV27 to TRBJ2-5; D may be TRBD1 (5 bases). Looked up from germline, CDR1 is MNHEY and CDR2 is SMNVEV (reference sequence). The CDR3 is 12 amino acids. The V gene lost 4 bases and the J gene lost 3 bases, with 6 bases spanning the gap. The CDR3 DNA reads TGTGCCAGCAGTTCCAGGGAAGAGACCCAGTACTTC. This gives the protein CASSSREETQYF.

This sequence joins TRBV30 and TRBJ1-3, with unresolved D. The CDR3 consists of 14 residues. The germline V gene encodes CDR1 GTSNPN and CDR2 SVGIG (reference sequence). Trimming took 4 bases from V and 4 from J, leaving 14 bases between them. CDR3 residues: CAWTPGRRGNTIYF. Here the CDR3 DNA reads TGTGCCTGGACCCCTGGGAGGCGAGGAAACACCATATATTTT.

The chain joins TRBV6-5 to TRBJ1-5; unclear D gene. The CDR3 is made up of 12 amino acids. Looked up from germline, CDR1 is MNHEY and CDR2 is SVGAGI. With 0 bases removed from V and 5 bases from J, the gap between germline ends came to 2 bases. The CDR3 DNA reads TGTGCCAGCAGTTACTCGGATCAGCCCCAGCATTTT. Translating it yields CASSYSDQPQHF.

The gene calls are TRBV20-1 and TRBJ1-5; no clear D. The V end lost 5 bases, the J end lost 6 bases, and 14 bases lay between the germline ends. Looked up from germline, CDR1 is DFQATT and CDR2 is SNEGSKA (reference sequence). This CDR3 has 13 amino acids. CDR3 loop: CSAPGRYPQPQHF. The CDR3 nucleotides read TGCAGTGCTCCCGGGAGGTACCCTCAGCCCCAGCATTTT.

V usage is TRBV7-9 and J usage is TRBJ1-5; 7 positions match TRBD1. The CDR3 spans 12 residues. Germline CDR1 is SEHNR and CDR2 is FQNEAQ (reference sequence). Trimming cost V 3 bases and J 16 bases; bases outside gene matches: 9. The CDR3 is CASSFSGGNLHF. Written as DNA, the CDR3 is TGTGCCAGCAGCTTTTCAGGGGGAAATCTTCATTTT.

The rearrangement links TRBV20-1 to TRBJ1-3, with D hard to call. Germline V CDR1 and CDR2: DFQATT, SNEGSKA (reference sequence). V lost 6 bases to trimming and J lost 4 bases, with 7 bases between them. This CDR3 has 11 amino acids. The CDR3 is CSALGGNTIYF. The CDR3 nucleotides are TGCAGTGCCCTTGGAGGAAACACCATATATTTT.